Reported below is one T cell receptor beta chain. This receptor's antigen is unknown. This may be a read error, as it is one base from a much larger clone. Donors were a few dozen systemically healthy Caucasian individuals from Russia aged about 6 to 100 years. Ten milliliters of peripheral blood were drawn from each donor into EDTA-treated Vacutainer tubes. Ficoll-Paque density-gradient centrifugation was used to isolate PBMCs, with at least 6.5 million per sample. Trizol reagent was used to extract total RNA from PBMCs, with at least 5.5 micrograms per sample. The percentages of naive CD45RAhigh/CD27high T cells were determined by flow cytometry on a PBMC aliquot from every donor. Taken from the germline V gene, the CDR1 and CDR2 loops are SGHRS and YFSETQ. From cysteine to phenylalanine, the CDR3 is 15 amino acids long. The read is trimmed to its CDR3 DNA, 45 bases read in frame from base 1. The data derive from a study of blood T cells in healthy people across ages (dated by TCRdb to the mid-2010s). In terms of the full investigation: In model experiments, template switching captured about one uniquely barcoded TCR beta cDNA molecule for every two T cells. For two donors (one aged 18 to 30 and one aged 80 or older), the study analyzed two additional independent replicas of 1 million unique cDNA reads from the same blood draw. Age-related changes in TCR beta repertoire diversity were measured in the study by deep sequencing normalized with unique cDNA molecular identifiers. Donors were grouped into four age groups: young (average 16 years), middle-aged (39), aged (roughly 67) and long-lived (around 80).

Broader findings and caveats from the paper: There was a strong correlation between observed TCR beta diversity and the percentage of naive T cells measured by flow cytometry. Compared with the aged group, the long-lived group had more naive CD4+ T cells, fewer expanded clones and increased TCR diversity, a pattern suggesting age selection. Because donor CMV infection status was unknown, age-related changes in expanded clonotypes were potentially confounded. Total diversity estimates from one million sequenced T cells were considered lower bounds and underestimates. Since profiling was done on bulk unsorted PBMCs, naive and antigen-experienced compartments could not be conclusively compared. Observed TCR beta diversity per million T cells fell roughly linearly with age, and a significant reduction was already apparent by age roughly 40.

The library was obtained by 5' RACE. For sequencing, an Illumina HiSeq 2500 was employed. A second PCR of 7 to 11 cycles was performed with a sample-barcoded 5' primer and a J-beta primer mix. Each TCR beta cDNA molecule received a unique molecular identifier from a template-switch 5' adaptor carrying 12 random nucleotides. At least 2.5 million CDR3-containing paired-end reads were obtained from each sample. All of the RNA was converted into first-strand cDNA using the Mint cDNA synthesis kit, with a TRBC-specific oligonucleotide serving as the primer. All cDNA was treated with uracil-DNA glycosylase and then went through a first 18-cycle PCR with the universal primers M1SS and BC2_uni_R. Under the source paper's analysis protocol: For normalization, 1 million high-quality reads were randomly selected from each sample, with every read carrying a distinct molecular identifier. Reads with shared molecular identifiers were discarded instead of being binned into consensus sequences. MiTCR, with a Q25 quality threshold and the strictest error-elimination algorithm, was used for CDR3 identification, clonotype clustering and error correction. A nonparametric unseen species model with Euler transformation was used to estimate lower-bound total TCR beta diversity. The public reads were run again by TCRdb, first through fastp at Q25 and then through MiXCR, and only productive beta chains were kept. Each entry is one CDR3 protein sequence, shown with its most common DNA and genes. For this entry, the V and J calls and clone size follow TCRdb and not the study's own pipeline. This sample holds 900,000 to 950,000 distinct CDR3 sequences; 29% were observed only once. Roughly 10% of the sample rests with the top ten.

The same data also went into a second study, on T cells of mothers and their children. As the second paper documents: Nine systemically healthy Caucasian individuals served as donors, namely three mothers together with their six children. cDNA synthesis consumed the entire amount of extracted RNA, loaded at 1.5 ug RNA in each 15 ul reaction. Sample barcodes and 2-4 random nucleotides were added via the M1S primer in the second PCR. Each mother yielded over 10 million TCR beta CDR3 reads and each child 2.5 million to 3 million reads. TCR recombination output is similarly shaped by thymic selection in related and unrelated pairs, with a minor effect exerted by inherited differences. Normalized repertoire overlap in related mother-child pairs was always slightly higher than in unrelated mother-child pairs, but the difference was never significant. No persistent microchimeric T cell clones were found, with a detection sensitivity of roughly 92 clones per million clonotypes. Deep NGS was used in the study to compare the TCR beta repertoires of mothers and children and to look for features that separate related mother-child pairs from unrelated individuals. The mean age was 40 +/- 4 years for the mothers and about 12 +/- 4 years for the children. Libraries were sequenced on Illumina HiSeq 2000 with 100+100 nt paired-end reads after adapter ligation with NEBNext reagents. To prevent cross-contamination, the mother and child libraries were prepared a month apart and were sequenced in separate runs. For each donor, between about 500,000 and 2,100,000 distinct TCR beta clonotypes were identified. Naive TCR beta clonotypes were estimated from low-frequency clonotypes matched to each donor's FACS-determined naive share, without sorting.

The chain links TRBV5-1 with TRBJ2-5; the junction holds 7 bases that match TRBD1. The TCR was taken from a woman aged 35 to 49 in good health. Material for sequencing was blood. The sequence in DNA is TGCACCAGCAGCTCGACAGGGAATAGCCAAGAGACCCAGTACTTC. It codes for CTSSSTGNSQETQYF.